Each of the 24 T cell receptor beta chains below was sequenced from the same sample in a study of OX40 agonist ivuxolimab in advanced cancers. The assay was immunoSEQ multiplex PCR, and TCRdb's table has in-frame clones only and misses some. The sample lists tens of thousands of clones; approximately 92% were seen once. The material was CD4+ or CD8+ T cells sorted from blood, obtained in a trial of the OX40 agonist ivuxolimab. All receptors come from an adult with an advanced solid tumor such as melanoma, head and neck, liver or kidney cancer.

The CDR3 DNA reads TGTGCCAGCAGCGCCGGGTGGGATCTTGCCTCATATGGCTACACCTTC. As protein: CASSAGWDLASYGYTF. The chain is built from TRBV7-9 and TRBJ1-2; D is uncertain. The CDR3 consists of 16 residues. With 5 bases removed from V and 5 bases from J, the gap between germline ends came to 21 bases. Germline V lookup: CDR1 SEHNR, CDR2 FQNEAQ (reference sequence).

This chain links TRBV6-5 with TRBJ2-1, with a tentative D call TRBD2 (5 bases). Germline V gene lookup returns CDR1 MNHEY and CDR2 SVGAGI. The CDR3 is 13 amino acids. Trimming removed 11 bases from V and 1 base from J, with 12 bases in between. CDR3 region: CASSRGSYNEQFF. The CDR3 nucleotides read TGTGCCTCATCCCGCGGGTCCTACAATGAGCAGTTCTTC.

The chain employs TRBV7-9 and TRBJ2-1, with a tentative D call TRBD2 (7 bases). Germline V CDR1 and CDR2: SEHNR, FQNEAQ (reference sequence). The V gene lost 1 base and the J gene lost 8 bases, with 15 bases spanning the gap. CDR3 size: 15 residues. CDR3 sequence: CASSLDEGGIDEQFF. DNA for the CDR3: TGTGCCAGCAGCTTAGATGAGGGGGGGATAGATGAGCAGTTCTTC.

The chain employs TRBV7-9 and TRBJ2-2, with unresolved D. Germline values: CDR1 SEHNR, CDR2 FQNEAQ (reference sequence). The CDR3 has 12 amino acids. V lost 4 bases, J lost 5 bases, and 5 bases lay in between. The CDR3: CASSSTTGELFF. The CDR3, as DNA: TGTGCCAGCAGCTCGACTACCGGGGAGCTGTTTTTT.

The gene calls are TRBV5-6 and TRBJ2-7; no firm D call. The CDR3 extends over 14 amino acids. Trimming took off 4 bases at V and 2 bases at J, with 13 bases between the two ends. Looked up from germline, CDR1 is SGHDT and CDR2 is YYEEEE. Here the CDR3 DNA reads TGTGCCAGCAGCCCTATCTCAGACACCTACGAGCAGTACTTC. It encodes CASSPISDTYEQYF.

The chain combines TRBV27 with TRBJ2-7, with 7 bases fitting TRBD2. V was pared by 6 bases and J by 3 bases, with 11 bases of the junction left unmatched. This CDR3 spans 15 amino acids. Germline CDR1 and CDR2: MNHEY and SMNVEV (reference sequence). This chain's CDR3 is CASSEAGTSYYEQYF. The CDR3 coding sequence is TGTGCCAGCAGCGAAGCGGGGACTTCTTACTACGAGCAGTACTTC.

The chain is built from TRBV2 and TRBJ2-2; possibly TRBD1 for D (6 bases). CDR3 length: 15 residues. CDR1 SNHLY and CDR2 FYNNEI come from the germline V gene. With 6 bases removed from V and 3 bases from J, the gap between germline ends came to 14 bases. The CDR3 region is CASRSDPGDTGELFF. The CDR3 nucleotides are TGTGCCAGCAGGTCTGATCCAGGGGACACCGGGGAGCTGTTTTTT.

The chain is built from TRBV19 and TRBJ2-7; TRBD2 matches at 7 bases. CDR1 and CDR2 from the germline V gene are LNHDA and SQIVND (reference sequence). This CDR3 is 14 amino acids long. The ends lost 4 bases at V and 5 bases at J; junction bases unmatched: 8. The CDR3 sequence is CASSTFGGIDEQYF. CDR3 in DNA: TGTGCCAGTAGTACCTTCGGGGGGATCGACGAGCAGTACTTC.

The rearrangement joins TRBV27 to TRBJ2-5, with TRBD2 matching 11 bases. The CDR3 spans 15 residues. V gave up 3 bases and J gave up 4 bases; unmatched junction bases: 4. The germline V gene has CDR1 MNHEY and CDR2 SMNVEV (reference sequence). In DNA, the CDR3 is TGTGCCAGCAGTTTGGCGGGACTAGCGGTAGAGACCCAGTACTTC. Its protein product is CASSLAGLAVETQYF.

This chain connects TRBV6-5 to TRBJ1-5; tentatively, D is TRBD1 (6 bases). There are 15 residues in the CDR3. V lost 6 bases, J lost 1 base, and 13 bases lay in between. Germline CDR1 is MNHEY and CDR2 is SVGAGI. The CDR3 here is CASSSQGGSNQPQHF. Written as DNA, the CDR3 is TGTGCCAGCAGCTCACAGGGAGGCAGCAATCAGCCCCAGCATTTT.

This chain links TRBV19 with TRBJ1-1; D is unresolved. With 6 bases removed from V and 0 bases from J, the gap between germline ends came to 17 bases. Germline CDR1 is LNHDA and CDR2 is SQIVND (reference sequence). This CDR3 spans 16 amino acids. CDR3 in amino acids: CASSPLRGRLNTEAFF. In DNA form, the CDR3 reads TGTGCCAGTAGCCCCCTCCGTGGGAGACTGAACACTGAAGCTTTCTTT.

The chain joins TRBV7-8 to TRBJ2-3; a weak D match, TRBD1 (6 bases). This CDR3 spans 16 amino acids. Trimming stripped 2 bases from V and 5 bases from J, with 17 bases between. Germline V gene data show CDR1 as SGHVS and CDR2 as FQNEAQ. The CDR3 loop reads CASSLIGGHLQDTQYF. CDR3 sequence (DNA): TGTGCCAGCAGCTTAATTGGGGGACACCTACAAGATACGCAGTATTTT. Drawing the rest from reference TRBV7-8 and TRBJ2-3, the complete variable domain is GAGVSQSPRYKVAKRGQDVALRCDPISGHVSLFWYQQALGQGPEFLTYFQNEAQLDKSGLPSDRFFAERPEGSVSTLKIQRTQQEDSAVYLCASSLIGGHLQDTQYFGPGTRLTVL.

The V call is TRBV4-2, the J call TRBJ2-3; 9 bases align to TRBD2. V shed 0 bases and J 2 bases; nucleotides not matched to a gene: 9. Germline values: CDR1 LGHNA, CDR2 YNFKEQ. The length of the CDR3 is 18 residues. The CDR3 DNA reads as TGTGCCAGCAGCCAAGATTTAGGGCTAGCGGGGTTCACAGATACGCAGTATTTT. Translating it yields CASSQDLGLAGFTDTQYF.

The chain links TRBV6-6 to TRBJ1-2, with 10 positions matching TRBD1. There are 14 residues in the CDR3. Germline V lookup: CDR1 MNHNY, CDR2 SVGAGI (reference sequence). V trimming: 6 bases; J trimming: 3 bases; junction bases outside the gene matches: 4. The CDR3 nucleotides are TGTGCCAGCAGCGCGACAGGGGGCCACTATGGCTACACCTTC. It encodes CASSATGGHYGYTF.

The chain recombines TRBV19 with TRBJ2-5; TRBD1 matches at 9 bases. V lost 3 bases to trimming and J lost 5 bases; unmatched junction nucleotides: 10. Germline CDR1 reads LNHDA; CDR2 reads SQIVND (reference sequence). This CDR3 has 16 amino acids. The CDR3 loop reads CASSIGRTGVFETQYF. The CDR3 bases are TGTGCCAGTAGTATTGGGCGGACAGGGGTTTTCGAGACCCAGTACTTC.

This rearrangement joins TRBV19 to TRBJ2-7; 7 nucleotides align to TRBD2. Unmatched junction bases numbered 8, after V lost 3 bases and J lost 3 bases. The V gene's germline CDR1 is LNHDA and CDR2 SQIVND (reference sequence). The CDR3 length is 15 residues. CDR3 in DNA: TGTGCCAGTAGTATGGGGAGCGGGGAAATCTACGAGCAGTACTTC. Protein product: CASSMGSGEIYEQYF.

The V call is TRBV11-2, the J call TRBJ2-7; 7 bases are shared with TRBD1. The CDR3 has 14 residues. The germline V gene has CDR1 SGHAT and CDR2 FQNNGV. With V trimmed by 8 bases and J by 3 bases, 10 bases remained unmatched. The DNA of the CDR3 is TGTGCCAGCTCACCCGGGGCAGGGGGCTACGAGCAGTACTTC. It encodes CASSPGAGGYEQYF.

The CDR3 nucleotides read TGTGCCAGCAGGTGGACAGGGGGAGCGACTGAAGCTTTCTTT. Its translation: CASRWTGGATEAFF. V gene TRBV13 combines with J gene TRBJ1-1; 10 bases align to TRBD1. J was trimmed by 5 bases and V by 6 bases; bases with no gene match: 6. CDR1 is PRHDT, CDR2 FYEKMQ, per germline (reference sequence). The CDR3 runs 14 residues.

CDR3 in DNA: TGTGCCAGCAGTGAATTGGGCGTAAACGTCTATGGCTACACCTTC. This sequence encodes CASSELGVNVYGYTF. This chain joins TRBV25-1 and TRBJ1-2; no firm D call. Germline-derived CDR1 and CDR2 are MGHDK and SYGVNS. The V end was cut by 1 base, the J end by 4 bases, with 13 bases between. The CDR3 is 15 residues long.

The chain employs TRBV13 and TRBJ2-5, with no clear D. There are 11 residues in the CDR3. Germline V CDR1 and CDR2: PRHDT, FYEKMQ (reference sequence). V shed 3 bases and J shed 2 bases, with 1 base lying between them. The CDR3 protein is CASSLQETQYF. The CDR3 nucleotides read TGTGCCAGCAGCTTGCAAGAGACCCAGTACTTC. Full variable domain (outside the CDR3, taken from reference TRBV13 and TRBJ2-5): AAGVIQSPRHLIKEKRETATLKCYPIPRHDTVYWYQQGPGQDPQFLISFYEKMQSDKGSIPDRFSAQQFSDYHSELNMSSLELGDSALYFCASSLQETQYFGPGTRLLVL.

The V gene is TRBV11-2, the J gene TRBJ2-5; TRBD2 aligns across 14 bases. The CDR3 is made up of 18 amino acids. CDR1 is SGHAT, CDR2 FQNNGV, per germline. V gave up 0 bases and J gave up 2 bases; unmatched junction bases: 5. CDR3 loop: CASSLDLGLAGGQETQYF. DNA for the CDR3: TGTGCCAGCAGCTTAGATCTCGGACTAGCGGGGGGTCAAGAGACCCAGTACTTC.

The chain is built from TRBV5-4 and TRBJ2-1; 8 bases are shared with TRBD1. Germline V gene data show CDR1 as SGHNT and CDR2 as YYREEE (reference sequence). The trim removed 5 bases at V and 6 bases at J, leaving 10 bases unmatched. There are 15 residues in the CDR3. Written as DNA, the CDR3 is TGTGCCAGCAGTTATGCGGGACAGGACCTCAATGAGCAGTTCTTC. Encoded protein: CASSYAGQDLNEQFF.

The genes are TRBV7-9 and TRBJ1-1; a weak D match, TRBD1 (5 bases). Germline lookup yields CDR1 SEHNR and CDR2 FQNEAQ (reference sequence). CDR3 length: 15 amino acids. Between the trimmed V and J ends, which lost 5 bases and 1 base, there was a span of 14 bases. CDR3 DNA sequence: TGTGCCAGCAGCACGTGGGACGGGGCGAACACTGAAGCTTTCTTT. Translated: CASSTWDGANTEAFF.

V and J are TRBV7-9 and TRBJ2-5; 11 nucleotides match TRBD2. Germline assignment: CDR1 SEHNR and CDR2 FQNEAQ (reference sequence). This CDR3 is 18 amino acids long. The ends lost 5 bases at V and 7 bases at J; junction bases unmatched: 18. This chain's CDR3 is CASSPLAGGAGRVGTQYF. The CDR3 bases are TGTGCCAGCAGCCCGCTAGCGGGGGGCGCTGGCAGGGTTGGGACCCAGTACTTC. The full variable domain, in which reference TRBV7-9 and TRBJ2-5 provide the parts outside the CDR3, is DTGVSQNPRHKITKRGQNVTFRCDPISEHNRLYWYRQTLGQGPEFLTYFQNEAQLEKSRLLSDRFSAERPKGSFSTLEIQRTEQGDSAMYLCASSPLAGGAGRVGTQYFGPGTRLLVL.